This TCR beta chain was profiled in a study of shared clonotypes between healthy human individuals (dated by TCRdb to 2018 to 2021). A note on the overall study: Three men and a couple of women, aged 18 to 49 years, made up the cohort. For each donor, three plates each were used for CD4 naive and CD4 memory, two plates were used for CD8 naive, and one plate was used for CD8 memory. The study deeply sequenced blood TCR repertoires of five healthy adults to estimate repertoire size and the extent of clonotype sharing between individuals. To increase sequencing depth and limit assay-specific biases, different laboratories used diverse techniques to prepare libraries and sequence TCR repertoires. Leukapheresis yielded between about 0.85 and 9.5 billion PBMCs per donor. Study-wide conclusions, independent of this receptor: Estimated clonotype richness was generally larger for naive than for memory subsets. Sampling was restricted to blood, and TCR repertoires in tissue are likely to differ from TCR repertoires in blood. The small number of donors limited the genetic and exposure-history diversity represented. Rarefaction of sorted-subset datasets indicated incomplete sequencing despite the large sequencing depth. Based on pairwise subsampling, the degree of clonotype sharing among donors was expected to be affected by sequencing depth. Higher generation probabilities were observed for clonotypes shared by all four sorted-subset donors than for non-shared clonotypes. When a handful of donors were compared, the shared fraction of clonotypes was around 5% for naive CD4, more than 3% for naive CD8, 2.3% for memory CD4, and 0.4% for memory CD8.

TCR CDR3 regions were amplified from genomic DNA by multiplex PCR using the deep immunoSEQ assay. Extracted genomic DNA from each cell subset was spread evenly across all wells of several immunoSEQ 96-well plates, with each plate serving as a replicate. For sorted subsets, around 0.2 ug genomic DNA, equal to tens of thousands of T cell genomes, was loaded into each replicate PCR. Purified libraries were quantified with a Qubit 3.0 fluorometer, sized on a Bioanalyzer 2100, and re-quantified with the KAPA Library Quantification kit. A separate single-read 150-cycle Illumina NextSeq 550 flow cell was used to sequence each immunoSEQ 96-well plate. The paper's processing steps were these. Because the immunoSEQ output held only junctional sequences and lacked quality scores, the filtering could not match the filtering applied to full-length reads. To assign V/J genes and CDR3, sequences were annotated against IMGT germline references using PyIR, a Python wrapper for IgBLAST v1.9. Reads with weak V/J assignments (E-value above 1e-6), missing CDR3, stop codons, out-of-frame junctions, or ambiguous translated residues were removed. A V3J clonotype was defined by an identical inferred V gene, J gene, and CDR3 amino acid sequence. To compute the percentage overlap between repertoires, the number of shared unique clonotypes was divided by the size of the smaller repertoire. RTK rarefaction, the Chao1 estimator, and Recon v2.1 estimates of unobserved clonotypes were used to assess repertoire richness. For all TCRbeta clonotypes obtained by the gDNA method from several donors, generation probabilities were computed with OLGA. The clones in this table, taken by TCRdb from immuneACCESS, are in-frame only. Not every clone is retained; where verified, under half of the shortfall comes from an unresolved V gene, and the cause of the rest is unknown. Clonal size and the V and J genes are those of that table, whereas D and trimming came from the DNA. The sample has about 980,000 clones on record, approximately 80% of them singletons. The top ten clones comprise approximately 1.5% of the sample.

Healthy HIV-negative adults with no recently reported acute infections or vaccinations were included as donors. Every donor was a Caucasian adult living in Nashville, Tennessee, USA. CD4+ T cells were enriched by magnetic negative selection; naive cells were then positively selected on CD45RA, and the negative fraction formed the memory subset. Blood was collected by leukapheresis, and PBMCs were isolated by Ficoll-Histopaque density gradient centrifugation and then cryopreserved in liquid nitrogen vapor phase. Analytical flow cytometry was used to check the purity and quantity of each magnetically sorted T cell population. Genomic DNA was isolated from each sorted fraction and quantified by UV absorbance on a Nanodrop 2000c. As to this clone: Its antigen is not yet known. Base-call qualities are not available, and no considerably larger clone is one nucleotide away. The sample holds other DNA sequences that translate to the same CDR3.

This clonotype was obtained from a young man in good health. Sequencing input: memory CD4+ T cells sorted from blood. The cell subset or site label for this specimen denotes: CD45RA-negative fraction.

CDR3 region: CASSLGQSNEKLFF. The sequenced DNA: TGCGCCAGCAGCTTGGGGCAGAGTAATGAAAAACTGTTTTTT. The chain uses TRBV5-1 and TRBJ1-4; the D gene is unclear. The germline V gene specifies SGHRS as CDR1 and YFSETQ as CDR2. Reading from cysteine to phenylalanine, the CDR3 counts 14 amino acids. Only the CDR3 region is kept as DNA, spanning 42 bases read in frame from base 1. V is pared back by 0 bases and J by 4 bases, with 7 bases lying between the germline termini.